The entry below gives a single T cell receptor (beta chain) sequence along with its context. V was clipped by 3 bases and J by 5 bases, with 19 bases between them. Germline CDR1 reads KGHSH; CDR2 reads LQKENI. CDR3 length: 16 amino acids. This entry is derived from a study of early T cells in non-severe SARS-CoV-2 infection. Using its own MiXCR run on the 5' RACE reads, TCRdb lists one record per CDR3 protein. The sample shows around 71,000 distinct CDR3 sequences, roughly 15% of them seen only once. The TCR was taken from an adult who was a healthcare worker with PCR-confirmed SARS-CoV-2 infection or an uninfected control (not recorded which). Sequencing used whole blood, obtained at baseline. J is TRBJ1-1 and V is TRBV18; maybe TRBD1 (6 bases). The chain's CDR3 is CASSPRQVGQGTEAFF. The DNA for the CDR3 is TGTGCCAGCTCACCCCGACAGGTTGGTCAAGGAACTGAAGCTTTCTTT. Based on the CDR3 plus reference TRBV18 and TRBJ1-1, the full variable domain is NAGVMQNPRHLVRRRGQEARLRCSPMKGHSHVYWYRQLPEEGLKFMVYLQKENIIDESGMPKERFSAEFPKEGPSILRIQQVVRGDSAAYFCASSPRQVGQGTEAFFGQGTRLTVV.